This T cell receptor (beta chain) is from a study of blood T cells in healthy people across ages. It was with a sample-barcoded 5' primer and a J-beta primer mix that a second PCR of roughly 7 to 12 cycles was run. Unique molecular identifiers of 12 random nucleotides labeled each cDNA. TCRdb ran MiXCR on the 5' RACE reads and lists one entry per CDR3 protein. The data show about 900,000 distinct CDR3 sequences, roughly 60% seen once. Study observations and caveats: Expanded clonotype changes were possibly confounded by unknown donor CMV status.

Note on this clonotype: The antigen is not known. This clone may be a read error of a much larger clone one base away.

Looked up from germline, CDR1 is SGHTA and CDR2 is FQGNSA. CDR3 length equals 13 residues. Sequencing was performed on blood. This chain links TRBV7-2 with TRBJ2-7, with 9 positions matching TRBD2. This TCR was sampled from a man aged 25 to 40 in good health. The CDR3 loop is CASSSGVSYGQYF. DNA of the CDR3: TGTGCCAGTTCTAGCGGGGTTTCCTACGGGCAGTACTTC.